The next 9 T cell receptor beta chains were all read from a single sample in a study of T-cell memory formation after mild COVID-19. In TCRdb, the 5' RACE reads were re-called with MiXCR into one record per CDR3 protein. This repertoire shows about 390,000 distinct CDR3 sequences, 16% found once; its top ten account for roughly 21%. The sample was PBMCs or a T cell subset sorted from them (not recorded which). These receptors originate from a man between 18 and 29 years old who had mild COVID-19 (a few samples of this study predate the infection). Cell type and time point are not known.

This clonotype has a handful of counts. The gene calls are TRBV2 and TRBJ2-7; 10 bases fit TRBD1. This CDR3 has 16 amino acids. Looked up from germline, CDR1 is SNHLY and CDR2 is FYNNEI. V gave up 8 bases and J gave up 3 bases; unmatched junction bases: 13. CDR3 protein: CASGARGQGTNYEQYF. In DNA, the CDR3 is TGTGCCAGCGGGGCTCGGGGACAGGGGACCAACTACGAGCAGTACTTC.

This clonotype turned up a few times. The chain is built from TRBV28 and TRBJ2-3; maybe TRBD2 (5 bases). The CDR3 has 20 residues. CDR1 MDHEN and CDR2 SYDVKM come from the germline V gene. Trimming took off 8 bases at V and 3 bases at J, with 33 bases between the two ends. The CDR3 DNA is TGTGCCAGCGGAAATGCGGGCCTAGGAAAACATTTTGGGAAAACAGATACGCAGTATTTT. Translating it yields CASGNAGLGKHFGKTDTQYF.

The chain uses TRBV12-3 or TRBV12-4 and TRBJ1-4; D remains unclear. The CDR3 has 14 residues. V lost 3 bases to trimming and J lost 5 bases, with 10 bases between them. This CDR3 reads CASSFSGRNEKLFF. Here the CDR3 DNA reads TGTGCCAGCAGTTTCTCGGGTAGGAATGAAAAACTGTTTTTT.

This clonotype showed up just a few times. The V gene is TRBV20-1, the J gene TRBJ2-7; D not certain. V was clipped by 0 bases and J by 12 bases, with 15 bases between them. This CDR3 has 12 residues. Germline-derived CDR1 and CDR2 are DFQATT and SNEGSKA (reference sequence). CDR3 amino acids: CSARDGSASWYV. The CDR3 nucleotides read TGCAGTGCTAGAGATGGCAGCGCCTCTTGGTACGTC.

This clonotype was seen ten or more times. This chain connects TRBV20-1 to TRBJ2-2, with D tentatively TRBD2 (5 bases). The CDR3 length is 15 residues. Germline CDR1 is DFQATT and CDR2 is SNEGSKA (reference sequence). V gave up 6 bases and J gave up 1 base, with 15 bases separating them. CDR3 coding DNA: TGCAGTGCCCCTGAACCGGGGAGGAACACCGGGGAGCTGTTTTTT. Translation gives CSAPEPGRNTGELFF.

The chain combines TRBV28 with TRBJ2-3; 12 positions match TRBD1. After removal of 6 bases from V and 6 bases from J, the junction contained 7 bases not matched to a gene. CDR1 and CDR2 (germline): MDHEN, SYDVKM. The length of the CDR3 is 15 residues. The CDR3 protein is CASSSGGTGGDTQYF. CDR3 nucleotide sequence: TGTGCCAGCAGCTCGGGAGGGACAGGGGGCGATACGCAGTATTTT.

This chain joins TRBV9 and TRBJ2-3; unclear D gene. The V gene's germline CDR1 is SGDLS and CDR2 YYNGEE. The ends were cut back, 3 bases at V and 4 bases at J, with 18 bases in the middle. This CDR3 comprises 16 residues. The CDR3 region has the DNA TGTGCCAGCAGCGGAGAACCTCAGAGACGGGCAGATACGCAGTATTTT. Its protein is CASSGEPQRRADTQYF.

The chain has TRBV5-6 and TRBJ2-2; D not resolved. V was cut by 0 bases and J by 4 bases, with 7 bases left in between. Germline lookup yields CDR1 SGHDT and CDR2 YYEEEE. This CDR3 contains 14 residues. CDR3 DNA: TGTGCCAGCAGCTTGGGGGTTCGCACCGGGGAGCTGTTTTTT. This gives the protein CASSLGVRTGELFF.

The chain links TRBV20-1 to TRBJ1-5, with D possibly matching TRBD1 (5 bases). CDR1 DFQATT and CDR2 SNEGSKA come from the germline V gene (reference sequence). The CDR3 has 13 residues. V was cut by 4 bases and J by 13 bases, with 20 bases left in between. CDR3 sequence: CSAMNRQQQEQHF. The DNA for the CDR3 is TGCAGTGCTATGAACCGCCAGCAACAGGAGCAGCATTTT.